This paragraph reports one T cell receptor beta chain. Its antigen remains undetermined. Qualities for individual bases were not recorded, and no much larger clone is one base off. TCRbeta CDR3 regions were amplified from genomic DNA using the immunoSEQ Assay, a bias-controlled multiplex PCR. Per the original workflow: Within the assay, amplification of reference gene primers was used to estimate how many nucleated cells each sample contained. To quantify the absolute abundance of each unique TCRbeta CDR3 rearrangement, sequence reads were collapsed and filtered. For each sample, productive Simpson clonality was calculated as the square root of Simpson's diversity index across productive rearrangements. In its TCRdb copy, this immuneACCESS table keeps in-frame sequences only and misses some clones. Where compared with another copy, unresolved V genes explain less than half of these, and the others have no known cause. D and trimming were read from the DNA, whereas the V and J calls and clone size are those reported in that table. A total of 250,000 to 300,000 clones appear in this sample, roughly 90% of them only once. The ten largest clones take up around 2% of the sample.

The germline V gene (reference sequence) provides CDR1 LNHDA and CDR2 SQIVND. Germline trimming: 6 bases from V, 4 bases from J; junction bases outside gene matches: 4. The CDR3 goes from the cysteine to the phenylalanine over 13 residues. The kept DNA is CDR3 alone, 39 bases in frame from the first base. The entry originates in a study of blood T cell repertoires in COVID-19 (dated by TCRdb to about 2020). Study-wide context: Samples from collaborators originated in the United States, Italy and Spain and spanned both the acute and convalescent phases of COVID-19. The prospective study material was composed of cDNA or gDNA derived from T cells, B-cell-depleted T cells, or PBMCs. The dataset comprised deeply sampled blood TCRbeta repertoires from subjects exposed to, actively infected with, or recovered from COVID-19. The repertoires were released in a freely available public database intended as a resource for research on the immune response to SARS-CoV-2. The samples were drawn from the first 160 participants of the ongoing ImmuneRACE study and from 1,254 subjects provided by 6 global collaborators. Sample metadata almost always included a de-identified subject ID, COVID-19 status, age in years and sex. Where available, HLA class I and class II types were taken from metadata supplied by the sample provider and were not determined by assay-based typing.

The research as a whole found: How much clinical and demographic metadata was included differed by source and by participant, and the metadata was provided uncurated.

Collaborating institutions collected whole blood in K2EDTA tubes following their own protocols. For TCRbeta analysis, collaborator samples were shipped as frozen whole blood, as isolated PBMCs, or as DNA extracted from either sample type. The sequence was obtained from a man between 50 and 59 years old with acute or convalescent COVID-19. The sequenced material came from peripheral blood. This receptor chain uses TRBV19 and TRBJ1-2, with 8 bases matching TRBD1. Read as DNA, the sequence is TGTGCCAGTAGAACAGGGGGGACCTATGGCTACACCTTC. Its translation reads: CASRTGGTYGYTF. This CDR3, with the reference TRBV19 and TRBJ1-2 proteins standing in past its ends, gives the full variable domain DGGITQSPKYLFRKEGQNVTLSCEQNLNHDAMYWYRQDPGQGLRLIYYSQIVNDFQKGDIAEGYSVSREKKESFPLTVTSAQKNPTAFYLCASRTGGTYGYTFGSGTRLTVV.